The next 30 T cell receptor beta chains were all read from a single sample in a study of early T cells in non-severe SARS-CoV-2 infection. MiXCR, applied by TCRdb to the 5' RACE reads, yields one record per CDR3 protein. This sample has approximately 71,000 distinct CDR3 sequences; around 15% occur once, and the top ten carry around 15%. The specimen was whole blood. All receptors derive from an adult who was a healthcare worker with PCR-confirmed SARS-CoV-2 infection or an uninfected control (not recorded which).

Only a few counts were recorded for this clonotype. The V and J genes are TRBV20-1 and TRBJ1-1; D unclear. The CDR3 totals 11 residues. Germline V gene lookup returns CDR1 DFQATT and CDR2 SNEGSKA (reference sequence). Deletions cut 1 base from V and 5 bases from J, with 5 bases between. The CDR3 DNA is TGCAGTGCTAGAGCCGAGACTGAAGCTTTCTTT. This gives the protein CSARAETEAFF.

Ten or more counts support this clonotype. The CDR3 DNA reads TGTGCCAGCAGCCCCGGGACAGGGGTATATAATGAAAAACTGTTTTTT. Translating gives CASSPGTGVYNEKLFF. The chain couples TRBV11-2 to TRBJ1-4; 10 positions agree with TRBD1. The CDR3 is 16 residues long. Germline values: CDR1 SGHAT, CDR2 FQNNGV. V dropped 5 bases and J dropped 4; count of bases not matched to a gene: 7.

The V gene is TRBV6-1, the J gene TRBJ1-1; the D gene is possibly TRBD1 (6 bases). The germline gives CDR1 MNHNS, CDR2 SASEGT. Trimming shortened V by 5 bases and J by 1 base, and 14 bases separated the two germline ends. The CDR3 is 15 amino acids. Here the CDR3 reads CASSTRTVTNTEAFF. CDR3 nucleotide sequence: TGTGCCAGCAGTACTCGGACAGTTACGAACACTGAAGCTTTCTTT.

The chain combines TRBV20-1 with TRBJ1-6; no definite D call. Germline CDR1 DFQATT, CDR2 SNEGSKA (reference sequence). The length of the CDR3 is 14 residues. V lost 6 bases and J 9 bases, leaving 18 bases between the germline ends. CDR3 sequence: CSAKMDDDGSPLHF. CDR3 nucleotide sequence: TGCAGTGCAAAGATGGACGACGATGGTTCACCCCTCCACTTT.

This clonotype has ten or more counts. The chain couples TRBV12-3 or TRBV12-4 to TRBJ2-7; D is uncertain. The ends were cut back, 3 bases at V and 7 bases at J, with 10 bases in the middle. This CDR3 comprises 12 residues. In DNA, the CDR3 is TGTGCCAGCAGTTTCAGCCAGGTGGAGCAGTACTTC. Its translation is CASSFSQVEQYF.

The chain recombines TRBV6-1 with TRBJ1-2; 7 positions match TRBD1. The length of the CDR3 is 12 residues. The V gene's germline CDR1 is MNHNS and CDR2 SASEGT. The trim removed 6 bases at V and 8 bases at J, leaving 6 bases unmatched. CDR3 region: CASRTGIGGYTF. The CDR3 DNA reads as TGTGCCAGCAGGACAGGGATCGGAGGCTACACCTTC.

There are many counts of this clonotype. J is TRBJ2-7 and V is TRBV7-9; D not resolved. CDR1 SEHNR and CDR2 FQNEAQ come from the germline V gene (reference sequence). Trimming shortened V by 4 bases and J by 3 bases, and 13 bases separated the two germline ends. CDR3 size: 14 residues. The CDR3 sequence is CASSSMDRGYEQYF. In DNA form, the CDR3 reads TGTGCCAGCAGCTCCATGGACCGCGGCTACGAGCAGTACTTC.

This clonotype was found many times. The rearrangement joins TRBV20-1 to TRBJ2-7; 8 positions match TRBD2. The CDR3 spans 15 residues. In germline, CDR1 is DFQATT, CDR2 SNEGSKA (reference sequence). V lost 0 bases, J lost 6 bases, and 10 bases stayed unmatched. Written as DNA, the CDR3 is TGCAGTGCTAGAGATACAGGGTTGAGCGGGGGCGAGCAGTACTTC. It specifies CSARDTGLSGGEQYF.

The rearrangement joins TRBV7-4 to TRBJ2-5; 11 positions agree with TRBD2. V was clipped by 5 bases and J by 1 base; unmatched bases: 9. The CDR3 is made up of 17 amino acids. Germline V gene lookup returns CDR1 SGHVT and CDR2 SQSDAQ. CDR3 nucleotide sequence: TGTGCCAGCAGCCCGGGACTAGCGGACCCGGCCCAAGAGACCCAGTACTTC. Protein: CASSPGLADPAQETQYF.

This rearrangement joins TRBV15 to TRBJ2-1; 8 bases match TRBD2. Per the germline V gene, CDR1 is LNHNV and CDR2 is YYDKDF (reference sequence). The CDR3 spans 15 residues. Unmatched junction bases numbered 5, after V lost 0 bases and J lost 7 bases. The CDR3 protein is CATSRDPLAGNEQFF. In DNA form, the CDR3 reads TGTGCCACCAGCAGAGATCCCCTAGCGGGTAATGAGCAGTTCTTC.

The chain is built from TRBV12-3 or TRBV12-4 and TRBJ2-1, with D possibly TRBD2 on 5 matching bases. V was cut by 5 bases and J by 2 bases, with 16 bases left in between. The CDR3 runs to 16 residues. DNA for the CDR3: TGTGCCAGCAGTCCCCTGGCGGGCAACGCCTACAATGAGCAGTTCTTC. It yields the protein CASSPLAGNAYNEQFF.

In its sample, this clonotype was seen a few times. The chain combines TRBV12-3 or TRBV12-4 with TRBJ2-7; the D is unclear. The CDR3 totals 15 residues. Trimming shortened V by 10 bases and J by 0 bases, and 19 bases separated the two germline ends. In nucleotides, the CDR3 is TGTGCCACCACTAAGTCGCAGCAGACCTCCTACGAGCAGTACTTC. It specifies CATTKSQQTSYEQYF.

This clonotype was recorded a few times. The chain carries TRBV29-1 and TRBJ1-1; no reliable D call. The CDR3 consists of 12 residues. Per the germline V gene, CDR1 is SQVTM and CDR2 is ANQGSEA. V was shortened by 2 bases and J by 5 bases, with 9 bases between the two germline ends. DNA for the CDR3: TGCAGCGTTGAATGGGGAGGGACTGAAGCTTTCTTT. This gives the protein CSVEWGGTEAFF.

The genes are TRBV29-1 and TRBJ2-3; a possible D gene is TRBD2 (7 bases). Germline V gene lookup returns CDR1 SQVTM and CDR2 ANQGSEA. V was clipped by 7 bases and J by 3 bases, with 17 bases between them. This CDR3 is 14 amino acids long. The CDR3 protein is CSERGREWTDTQYF. The CDR3 region has the DNA TGCAGCGAACGGGGGCGGGAGTGGACAGATACGCAGTATTTT.

V is TRBV7-2 and J is TRBJ1-5; D perhaps matches TRBD1 (5 bases). This CDR3 has 17 amino acids. V lost 3 bases to trimming and J lost 3 bases, with 18 bases between them. Per germline, CDR1 SGHTA and CDR2 FQGNSA. CDR3 sequence: CASSLTGGGRPNQPQHF. In nucleotides, the CDR3 is TGTGCCAGCAGCTTGACGGGGGGAGGCAGGCCCAATCAGCCCCAGCATTTT.

This clonotype was observed a handful of times. CDR3 loop: CASSQDIAPAMSDTQYF. CDR3 bases: TGTGCCAGCAGCCAAGATATTGCTCCCGCGATGTCGGATACGCAGTATTTT. The V and J genes are TRBV14 and TRBJ2-3; D uncertain. Germline lookup yields CDR1 SGHDN and CDR2 FVKESK. The CDR3 is 17 amino acids. Trimming left V 0 bases short and J 6 bases short, with 19 bases between.

This clonotype was seen more than once but under ten times. The V and J genes are TRBV30 and TRBJ1-6; no reliable D call. The V end lost 1 base, the J end lost 4 bases, and 11 bases lay between the germline ends. The CDR3 consists of 15 residues. Germline assignment: CDR1 GTSNPN and CDR2 SVGIG (reference sequence). The DNA for the CDR3 is TGTGCCTGGAGTGCGTTTGGATTGTATAATTCACCCCTCCACTTT. Its protein is CAWSAFGLYNSPLHF. The full variable domain, with the rest looked up from reference TRBV30 and TRBJ1-6, is SQTIHQWPATLVQPVGSPLSLECTVEGTSNPNLYWYRQAAGRGLQLLFYSVGIGQISSEVPQNLSASRPQDRQFILSSKKLLLSDSGFYLCAWSAFGLYNSPLHFGNGTRLTVT.

CDR3 protein: CASSLGTYNEQFF. The CDR3 DNA reads TGTGCCAGCAGCCTGGGAACTTACAATGAGCAGTTCTTC. The rearrangement uses TRBV7-2 and TRBJ2-1; D is unresolved. The germline V and J ends were trimmed by 5 bases and 4 bases, with 9 bases remaining between them. The germline CDR1 and CDR2 sequences are SGHTA and FQGNSA. The CDR3 is 13 residues long.

This chain links TRBV30 with TRBJ2-3; 10 bases agree with TRBD1. The ends lost 2 bases at V and 2 bases at J; junction bases unmatched: 7. The CDR3 extends over 16 amino acids. Germline-derived CDR1 and CDR2 are GTSNPN and SVGIG (reference sequence). CDR3 bases: TGTGCCTGGAGTCTTGGGACAGGGGTCACCACAGATACGCAGTATTTT. As protein: CAWSLGTGVTTDTQYF.

The sample holds a few counts of this clonotype. This chain links TRBV14 with TRBJ2-2; TRBD1 matches at 7 bases. Germline V gives CDR1 SGHDN, CDR2 FVKESK. Unmatched junction bases numbered 5, after V lost 4 bases and J lost 0 bases. There are 16 residues in the CDR3. The CDR3 reads CASSPRGTSNTGELFF. In DNA form, the CDR3 reads TGTGCCAGCAGCCCCAGGGGGACCTCGAACACCGGGGAGCTGTTTTTT.

The chain combines TRBV30 with TRBJ2-2; no clear D gene. The CDR3 is 11 amino acids. Trimming removed 3 bases at V and 7 bases at J, with 6 bases between. CDR1 is GTSNPN, CDR2 SVGIG, per germline (reference sequence). The CDR3 nucleotides read TGTGCCTGGAGACGTGGCGGGGAGCTGTTTTTT. Translated: CAWRRGGELFF. Full variable domain (rest looked up from reference TRBV30 and TRBJ2-2): SQTIHQWPATLVQPVGSPLSLECTVEGTSNPNLYWYRQAAGRGLQLLFYSVGIGQISSEVPQNLSASRPQDRQFILSSKKLLLSDSGFYLCAWRRGGELFFGEGSRLTVL.

This chain uses TRBV4-2 with TRBJ2-7; D gene unclear. V dropped 1 base and J dropped 3 bases, with 7 bases sitting between them. The CDR3 totals 13 residues. Germline CDR1 and CDR2: LGHNA and YNFKEQ. CDR3 in amino acids: CASSQAHGYEQYF. The CDR3, as DNA: TGTGCCAGCAGCCAAGCCCACGGCTACGAGCAGTACTTC.

Comments on this clonotype: A clone one base away is much larger, so this may be a read error. The chain recombines TRBV10-3 with TRBJ1-2; TRBD1 matches at 9 bases. Looked up from germline, CDR1 is ENHRY and CDR2 is SYGVKD. The CDR3 is 16 amino acids. The CDR3 loop reads CAIKEGQGPNSYGHTF. Written as DNA, the CDR3 is TGTGCCATCAAAGAAGGACAGGGGCCTAACTCCTATGGCCACACCTTC.

There are many counts of this clonotype. The rearrangement uses TRBV11-2 and TRBJ1-1; 8 bases align to TRBD1. The CDR3 is 14 residues long. Germline V gene data show CDR1 as SGHAT and CDR2 as FQNNGV. The trim removed 6 bases at V and 0 bases at J, leaving 3 bases unmatched. CDR3 protein: CASRGTGMNTEAFF. The DNA for the CDR3 is TGTGCCAGCAGGGGGACAGGCATGAACACTGAAGCTTTCTTT.

The chain employs TRBV19 and TRBJ1-1; D is ambiguous. The CDR3 sequence is 13 residues long. V lost 3 bases, J lost 7 bases, and 12 bases lay in between. Germline CDR1 and CDR2: LNHDA and SQIVND (reference sequence). As DNA, the CDR3 is TGTGCCAGTAGTATTTCTCCCGTTGGTGAAGCTTTCTTT. Translation gives CASSISPVGEAFF.

Only a few counts were recorded for this clonotype. The chain recombines TRBV18 with TRBJ1-4, with no clear D. Trimming took 1 base from V and 1 from J, leaving 16 bases between them. Germline V gene data show CDR1 as KGHSH and CDR2 as LQKENI. The CDR3 totals 18 residues. CDR3 amino acids: CASSPRGGLRGTNEKLFF. CDR3 DNA sequence: TGTGCCAGCTCACCACGGGGAGGGCTCCGCGGAACTAATGAAAAACTGTTTTTT.

This rearrangement joins TRBV29-1 to TRBJ1-1, with D possibly being TRBD1 (5 bases). V lost 7 bases and J lost 8, with 17 bases in between. Germline CDR1 and CDR2: SQVTM and ANQGSEA. The CDR3 covers 12 residues. The CDR3 loop is CSALTGPSEAFF. In nucleotides, the CDR3 is TGCAGCGCCCTTACGGGGCCCTCCGAAGCTTTCTTT.

V gene TRBV3-1 combines with J gene TRBJ2-7; D not certain. Trimming cost V 4 bases and J 6 bases, with 10 bases left between them. CDR1 and CDR2 (germline): LGHDT, YNNKEL (reference sequence). The CDR3 runs to 12 residues. The CDR3 DNA is TGTGCCAGCAGCCCCTCCCTAGGCGAGCAGTACTTC. Its protein is CASSPSLGEQYF.

The table lists this clonotype with a few counts. This chain connects TRBV6-2 or TRBV6-3 to TRBJ1-5; possible D gene TRBD1, 5 bases. CDR1 and CDR2 (germline): MNHEY, SVGEGT. This CDR3 is built from 13 residues. Trimming shortened V by 5 bases and J by 5 bases, and 10 bases separated the two germline ends. CDR3 nucleotides: TGTGCCAGCAGTCGGCAGGGTCATCAGCCCCAGCATTTT. Its protein product is CASSRQGHQPQHF.

The J gene is TRBJ1-5, the V gene TRBV20-1; D perhaps matches TRBD1 (5 bases). V was cut by 0 bases and J by 0 bases, with 9 bases left in between. The CDR3 consists of 15 residues. Germline V gene sequence: CDR1 DFQATT, CDR2 SNEGSKA (reference sequence). The CDR3 reads CSARESGSSNQPQHF. The CDR3 nucleotides are TGCAGTGCTAGAGAGTCAGGGTCTAGCAATCAGCCCCAGCATTTT.